These 26 T cell receptor beta chains came from one sample sequenced in a study of T cell responses to AZD1222 COVID-19 vaccine. TCRdb keeps only in-frame clones here, not all; method: immunoSEQ multiplex PCR. The table has under 150,000 clones, roughly 84% seen once; the top ten hold around 7.2%. This sample comprised peripheral blood, obtained on day 0 of AZD1222 vaccination. The receptors come from an adult in good health.

The rearrangement joins TRBV28 to TRBJ1-1, with TRBD1 matching 7 bases. V dropped 3 bases and J dropped 8; count of bases not matched to a gene: 6. In germline, CDR1 is MDHEN, CDR2 SYDVKM. This CDR3 spans 13 amino acids. The CDR3 region has the DNA TGTGCCAGCAGTTTTGCCGGACAGGCCGAAGCTTTCTTT. Amino acids: CASSFAGQAEAFF.

The chain has TRBV5-1 and TRBJ2-3; 9 nucleotides align to TRBD2. Looked up from germline, CDR1 is SGHRS and CDR2 is YFSETQ. Trimming removed 7 bases from V and 3 bases from J; junction bases left unmatched: 12. This CDR3 comprises 16 residues. CDR3 nucleotide sequence: TGCGCCAGCGCGTCGGACCCGGGACTAGCAACAGATACGCAGTATTTT. It yields the protein CASASDPGLATDTQYF. The full variable domain, in which reference TRBV5-1 and TRBJ2-3 provide the parts outside the CDR3, is KAGVTQTPRYLIKTRGQQVTLSCSPISGHRSVSWYQQTPGQGLQFLFEYFSETQRNKGNFPGRFSGRQFSNSRSEMNVSTLELGDSALYLCASASDPGLATDTQYFGPGTRLTVL.

This chain connects TRBV7-2 to TRBJ1-6; 7 nucleotides agree with TRBD1. The CDR3 length is 15 residues. Trimming removed 4 bases from V and 7 bases from J; junction bases left unmatched: 7. Germline V gives CDR1 SGHTA, CDR2 FQGNSA. The CDR3 sequence: CASSSYDRVNSPLHF. The CDR3, as DNA: TGTGCCAGCAGCTCATACGACAGGGTAAATTCACCCCTCCACTTT.

V is TRBV3-1 (or the pseudogene TRBV3-2) and J is TRBJ2-1; D possibly uses TRBD1 or TRBD2 (5 bases each). The CDR3 has 16 residues. The germline V gene has CDR1 LGHDT and CDR2 YNNKEL (reference sequence). V lost 4 bases to trimming and J lost 3 bases, with 16 bases between them. CDR3 DNA sequence: TGTGCCAGCAGCCGGGACCGACGATCGGGCTACAATGAGCAGTTCTTC. Its protein is CASSRDRRSGYNEQFF.

This clone was observed a few times. The rearrangement joins TRBV6-5 to TRBJ1-4; D is perhaps TRBD1 (6 bases). The germline V gene has CDR1 MNHEY and CDR2 SVGAGI. The CDR3 has 15 residues. Trimming pared 8 bases from V and 8 bases from J, leaving 21 bases between. In nucleotides, the CDR3 is TGTGCCAGCCTCTTACGTAGACAGGTCACGGAAAAACTGTTTTTT. Protein sequence: CASLLRRQVTEKLFF.

This chain connects TRBV30 to TRBJ1-5; D not resolved. V lost 0 bases and J 7 bases, leaving 10 bases between the germline ends. Per the germline V gene, CDR1 is GTSNPN and CDR2 is SVGIG (reference sequence). This CDR3 has 13 amino acids. The chain's CDR3 is CAWSVYAEQPQHF. The CDR3, as DNA: TGTGCCTGGAGTGTATACGCAGAGCAGCCCCAGCATTTT.

V and J are TRBV2 and TRBJ1-4; D not certain. The CDR3 contains 13 residues. V lost 6 bases and J 10 bases, leaving 15 bases between the germline ends. Germline lookup yields CDR1 SNHLY and CDR2 FYNNEI. The CDR3: CASRQSAEGKLFF. CDR3 nucleotide sequence: TGTGCCAGCAGGCAGTCGGCTGAAGGAAAACTGTTTTTT. Combining the CDR3 with reference TRBV2 and TRBJ1-4 gives the whole variable domain EPEVTQTPSHQVTQMGQEVILRCVPISNHLYFYWYRQILGQKVEFLVSFYNNEISEKSEIFDDQFSVERPDGSNFTLKIRSTKLEDSAMYFCASRQSAEGKLFFGSGTQLSVL.

As for this clone: This CDR3 is also generated by other DNA sequences in the sample. The chain combines TRBV5-1 with TRBJ2-5, with a possible D match to TRBD2 (6 bases). Trimming removed 5 bases at V and 4 bases at J, with 15 bases between. The CDR3 is 14 residues long. CDR1 and CDR2 from the germline V gene are SGHRS and YFSETQ. CDR3 DNA sequence: TGCGCCAGCAGTCCAGGAGGGGTAGGAGAGACCCAGTACTTC. Translation: CASSPGGVGETQYF.

V gene TRBV7-2 combines with J gene TRBJ2-1; 12 nucleotides align to TRBD2. CDR1 SGHTA and CDR2 FQGNSA come from the germline V gene. The junction had 9 bases not matched to a gene; V was cut back by 5 bases and J by 10 bases. The CDR3 spans 15 residues. This CDR3 reads CASSPSSGGAGEQFF. CDR3 in DNA: TGTGCCAGCAGCCCCTCTAGCGGGGGGGCAGGAGAGCAGTTCTTC.

The chain joins TRBV6-5 to TRBJ2-7; TRBD1 matches at 7 bases. Germline CDR1 and CDR2: MNHEY and SVGAGI. The CDR3 sequence is 16 residues long. Germline trimming cut 2 bases from V and 2 bases from J; bases unmatched to any gene: 9. The CDR3 reads CASSYEGARYTYEQYF. CDR3 coding DNA: TGTGCCAGCAGTTACGAGGGGGCGCGTTATACCTACGAGCAGTACTTC.

This chain links TRBV3-1 (or the pseudogene TRBV3-2) with TRBJ2-1; D not certain. V lost 4 bases, J lost 10 bases, and 11 bases lay in between. Germline V CDR1 and CDR2: LGHDT, YNNKEL (reference sequence). This CDR3 comprises 12 residues. This chain's CDR3 is CASSRIGDEQFF. CDR3 bases: TGTGCCAGCAGCCGAATAGGTGACGAGCAGTTCTTC.

J is TRBJ1-3 and V is TRBV5-4, with D tentatively TRBD1 (5 bases). With 3 bases removed from V and 4 bases from J, the gap between germline ends came to 11 bases. Germline-derived CDR1 and CDR2 are SGHNT and YYREEE (reference sequence). The CDR3 has 14 residues. The CDR3 coding sequence is TGTGCCAGCAGCTCTCAGGGATCCGGAAACACCATATATTTT. It codes for CASSSQGSGNTIYF.

The chain employs TRBV6-5 and TRBJ1-1; no definite D call. The CDR3 length is 14 residues. Germline V gene data show CDR1 as MNHEY and CDR2 as SVGAGI. Trimming left V 5 bases short and J 1 base short, with 11 bases between. The CDR3 region is CASSISLGNTEAFF. In DNA form, the CDR3 reads TGTGCCAGCAGTATCTCCCTGGGGAACACTGAAGCTTTCTTT.

The chain links TRBV28 to TRBJ2-7; TRBD2 matches 8 bases. The germline V gene encodes CDR1 MDHEN and CDR2 SYDVKM. V lost 6 bases to trimming and J lost 0 bases; unmatched junction nucleotides: 1. There are 13 residues in the CDR3. CDR3 DNA: TGTGCCAGCAGGCTAGCGGGCTCCTACGAGCAGTACTTC. Amino acid sequence: CASRLAGSYEQYF. Filled out from reference TRBV28 and TRBJ2-7, the complete variable domain reads DVKVTQSSRYLVKRTGEKVFLECVQDMDHENMFWYRQDPGLGLRLIYFSYDVKMKEKGDIPEGYSVSREKKERFSLILESASTNQTSMYLCASRLAGSYEQYFGPGTRLTVT.

V is TRBV10-3 and J is TRBJ1-1; D is perhaps TRBD1 (6 bases). This CDR3 is built from 15 residues. V was clipped by 0 bases and J by 11 bases, with 19 bases between them. Germline V gene lookup returns CDR1 ENHRY and CDR2 SYGVKD. The CDR3 coding sequence is TGTGCCATCAGTGAGTCTAGCCAGGGGACCCGGGGGGCTTTCTTT. Protein product: CAISESSQGTRGAFF.

The chain links TRBV6-6 to TRBJ2-7, with D unresolved. Germline CDR1 is MNHNY and CDR2 is SVGAGI (reference sequence). The CDR3 contains 14 residues. Trimming removed 2 bases from V and 0 bases from J, with 8 bases in between. The CDR3 sequence is CASSYESISYEQYF. The DNA of the CDR3 is TGTGCCAGCAGTTACGAAAGTATCTCCTACGAGCAGTACTTC.

V gene TRBV20-1 combines with J gene TRBJ2-3; D call uncertain. V lost 7 bases and J 1 base, leaving 6 bases between the germline ends. The CDR3 extends over 11 amino acids. Germline V gene sequence: CDR1 DFQATT, CDR2 SNEGSKA (reference sequence). The CDR3 DNA is TGCAGTGATGGACGCACAGATACGCAGTATTTT. It translates to CSDGRTDTQYF.

This rearrangement joins TRBV9 to TRBJ2-2; D ambiguous. This CDR3 has 13 amino acids. Per the germline V gene, CDR1 is SGDLS and CDR2 is YYNGEE. The ends were cut back, 4 bases at V and 7 bases at J, with 11 bases in the middle. CDR3 loop: CASSPRFSGELFF. The CDR3 nucleotides are TGTGCCAGCAGCCCTAGGTTTAGCGGGGAGCTGTTTTTT.

The V and J genes are TRBV3-1 (or the pseudogene TRBV3-2) and TRBJ1-4; D might be TRBD1 (5 bases). The germline V and J ends were trimmed by 4 bases and 5 bases, with 11 bases remaining between them. Germline V gene sequence: CDR1 LGHDT, CDR2 YNNKEL (reference sequence). This CDR3 spans 14 amino acids. DNA of the CDR3: TGTGCCAGCAGCCGACGACAGAGGAATGAAAAACTGTTTTTT. The encoded protein is CASSRRQRNEKLFF.

CDR3 in DNA: TGTGCCAGCAGTCCAGGACTAGCGGGAGGAGGTGTTTACGAGCAGTACTTC. This encodes CASSPGLAGGGVYEQYF. This chain connects TRBV6-6 to TRBJ2-7; 14 nucleotides match TRBD2. From germline, CDR1 is MNHNY and CDR2 SVGAGI (reference sequence). Trimming at V came to 5 bases and at J to 4 bases, leaving 10 bases not matched to a gene. There are 17 residues in the CDR3.

The chain links TRBV7-2 to TRBJ1-2; a possible D gene is TRBD1 (6 bases). The CDR3 is made up of 13 amino acids. Looked up from germline, CDR1 is SGHTA and CDR2 is FQGNSA. Trimming removed 1 base at V and 7 bases at J, with 10 bases between. The CDR3 is CASSLDRAGGYTF. In DNA, the CDR3 is TGTGCCAGCAGCTTAGACAGGGCGGGTGGCTACACCTTC.

V and J are TRBV7-6 and TRBJ1-1, with TRBD1 identical over 7 bases. V was clipped by 1 base and J by 1 base; unmatched bases: 6. The CDR3 is 16 residues long. Germline loops: CDR1 SGHVS, CDR2 FNYEAQ. The chain's CDR3 is CASSLEAGGKNTEAFF. The DNA for the CDR3 is TGTGCCAGCAGCTTAGAGGCAGGGGGAAAGAACACTGAAGCTTTCTTT. Looking up the rest from reference TRBV7-6 and TRBJ1-1 gives the full variable domain: GAGVSQSPRYKVTKRGQDVALRCDPISGHVSLYWYRQALGQGPEFLTYFNYEAQQDKSGLPNDRFSAERPEGSISTLTIQRTEQRDSAMYRCASSLEAGGKNTEAFFGQGTRLTVV.

The rearrangement joins TRBV18 to TRBJ1-2; 8 nucleotides line up with TRBD1. Per germline, CDR1 KGHSH and CDR2 LQKENI. The CDR3 runs to 14 residues. Trimming took 1 base from V and 8 from J; bases not matched to a gene: 6. DNA for the CDR3: TGTGCCAGCTCACCACGGCAGGGGGCGCAGGGCTACACCTTC. Protein: CASSPRQGAQGYTF.

The chain is built from TRBV12-5 and TRBJ2-1; D tentatively fits TRBD1 or TRBD2 (6 bases each). V was pared by 3 bases and J by 0 bases, with 15 bases between. The CDR3 runs 17 residues. Per the germline V gene, CDR1 is LGHNT and CDR2 is FRNRAP. The CDR3 sequence: CASGFLSGQISYNEQFF. In nucleotides, the CDR3 is TGTGCTAGTGGTTTCCTTAGCGGACAGATCTCCTACAATGAGCAGTTCTTC. The whole variable domain, remainder taken from reference TRBV12-5 and TRBJ2-1, is DARVTQTPRHKVTEMGQEVTMRCQPILGHNTVFWYRQTMMQGLELLAYFRNRAPLDDSGMPKDRFSAEMPDATLATLKIQPSEPRDSAVYFCASGFLSGQISYNEQFFGPGTRLTVL.

The CDR3: CASSALGGGGHWSNQPQHF. The CDR3 DNA reads as TGTGCCAGCAGTGCCTTGGGAGGGGGCGGCCATTGGAGCAATCAGCCCCAGCATTTT. The chain links TRBV28 to TRBJ1-5; 7 bases align to TRBD1. The trim removed 5 bases at V and 1 base at J, leaving 17 bases unmatched. From germline, CDR1 is MDHEN and CDR2 SYDVKM. This CDR3 is built from 19 residues.

This chain links TRBV6-5 with TRBJ2-1, with D uncertain. The germline V gene has CDR1 MNHEY and CDR2 SVGAGI. This CDR3 is built from 13 residues. The V end was cut by 7 bases, the J end by 2 bases, with 9 bases between. The DNA for the CDR3 is TGTGCCAGCACCCAAGGGCCCTACAATGAGCAGTTCTTC. This encodes CASTQGPYNEQFF.